Below are 22 T cell receptor beta chains sequenced from a single sample in a study of Ad26.COV2.S vaccination and SARS-CoV-2 variants. Sequencing used immunoSEQ multiplex PCR; TCRdb keeps in-frame clones, though not all of them. The sample holds some 460,000 clones, 89% seen once. Stated treatment: approximately 18 received Ad26.COV2.S at low or high dose, single or two shots; about five received placebo; per-sample allocation not given. Specimen acquisition occurred on day 63 following the initial vaccine or placebo injection. The sample here was peripheral blood, taken in a trial of Ad26.COV2.S vaccine versus placebo. These receptors originate from a person aged 18-60 years who received the Ad26.COV2.S COVID-19 vaccine or a placebo.

V gene TRBV30 combines with J gene TRBJ2-7; 8 bases are shared with TRBD1. J lost 3 bases, V lost 2 bases, and 3 bases had no gene match. The CDR3 is 13 amino acids. The germline V gene encodes CDR1 GTSNPN and CDR2 SVGIG (reference sequence). The CDR3 sequence is CAWSTGGNYEQYF. The DNA for the CDR3 is TGTGCCTGGAGTACAGGGGGGAACTACGAGCAGTACTTC.

CDR3 loop: CASSYGAWMNTEAFF. The CDR3 nucleotides are TGTGCCAGCAGTTACGGGGCGTGGATGAACACTGAAGCTTTCTTT. V gene TRBV6-5 combines with J gene TRBJ1-1, with TRBD1 as a possible D gene (5 bases). The V and J ends lost 2 bases and 0 bases respectively, with 10 bases between them. The CDR3 sequence is 15 residues long. Germline CDR1 and CDR2: MNHEY and SVGAGI.

The CDR3 sequence: CASSGEGLNTEAFF. For the CDR3, the DNA is TGCGCCAGCAGTGGAGAAGGCTTGAACACTGAAGCTTTCTTT. The chain recombines TRBV5-1 with TRBJ1-1; no firm D call. V lost 5 bases to trimming and J lost 0 bases, with 11 bases between them. The CDR3 sequence is 14 residues long. Germline V gene lookup returns CDR1 SGHRS and CDR2 YFSETQ.

This clone occurred once. This rearrangement joins TRBV19 to TRBJ1-2; 7 bases match TRBD1. Germline trimming cut 4 bases from V and 0 bases from J; bases unmatched to any gene: 11. The CDR3 has 17 amino acids. Germline-derived CDR1 and CDR2 are LNHDA and SQIVND (reference sequence). For the CDR3, the DNA is TGTGCCAGTAGTACGAATCCGGGACAGAGGACTAACTATGGCTACACCTTC. It encodes CASSTNPGQRTNYGYTF. Filled out from reference TRBV19 and TRBJ1-2, the complete variable domain reads DGGITQSPKYLFRKEGQNVTLSCEQNLNHDAMYWYRQDPGQGLRLIYYSQIVNDFQKGDIAEGYSVSREKKESFPLTVTSAQKNPTAFYLCASSTNPGQRTNYGYTFGSGTRLTVV.

The chain carries TRBV27 and TRBJ1-2; D remains unclear. The length of the CDR3 is 13 residues. Germline-derived CDR1 and CDR2 are MNHEY and SMNVEV (reference sequence). Trimming took off 2 bases at V and 3 bases at J, with 7 bases between the two ends. The CDR3 sequence is CASSLRQYYGYTF. In DNA, the CDR3 is TGTGCCAGCAGTTTAAGGCAGTACTATGGCTACACCTTC.

V usage is TRBV6-2 or TRBV6-3 and J usage is TRBJ1-5; D is unresolved. Germline-derived CDR1 and CDR2 are MNHEY and SVGEGT. The CDR3 loop spans 16 amino acids. Trimming shortened V by 5 bases and J by 0 bases, and 14 bases separated the two germline ends. The CDR3: CASSSRAGNSNQPQHF. The CDR3 nucleotides are TGTGCCAGCAGTAGTAGGGCAGGAAATAGCAATCAGCCCCAGCATTTT.

This chain connects TRBV28 to TRBJ2-5; weak D call: TRBD2 (6 bases). The CDR3 extends over 12 amino acids. The germline V and J ends were trimmed by 2 bases and 5 bases, with 6 bases remaining between them. In germline, CDR1 is MDHEN, CDR2 SYDVKM. The CDR3, as DNA: TGTGCCAGCAGTTTACTAGCGGAGACCCAGTACTTC. Encoded protein: CASSLLAETQYF.

The J gene is TRBJ2-1, the V gene TRBV5-1, with D possibly called TRBD1 or TRBD2 (5 bases each). Germline V gene lookup returns CDR1 SGHRS and CDR2 YFSETQ. CDR3 length: 17 residues. V was clipped by 0 bases and J by 2 bases, with 15 bases between them. The CDR3 reads CASSLGPSGDPYNEQFF. The CDR3 DNA reads TGCGCCAGCAGCTTGGGCCCCTCCGGGGACCCCTACAATGAGCAGTTCTTC. Full variable domain (rest looked up from reference TRBV5-1 and TRBJ2-1): KAGVTQTPRYLIKTRGQQVTLSCSPISGHRSVSWYQQTPGQGLQFLFEYFSETQRNKGNFPGRFSGRQFSNSRSEMNVSTLELGDSALYLCASSLGPSGDPYNEQFFGPGTRLTVL.

This chain connects TRBV6-5 to TRBJ1-3; 7 nucleotides align to TRBD1. The trim removed 7 bases at V and 0 bases at J, leaving 6 bases unmatched. CDR1 MNHEY and CDR2 SVGAGI come from the germline V gene. The CDR3 length is 15 residues. The CDR3 coding sequence is TGTGCCAGCAAAACAGGGGCCAGCTCTGGAAACACCATATATTTT. Residues: CASKTGASSGNTIYF.

This clone was seen just once. The chain links TRBV28 to TRBJ1-6; D call uncertain. V was shortened by 0 bases and J by 10 bases, with 13 bases between the two germline ends. Per germline, CDR1 MDHEN and CDR2 SYDVKM. CDR3 length: 15 amino acids. The CDR3 region is CASSLWQPGESPLHF. The CDR3 DNA reads TGTGCCAGCAGTTTATGGCAGCCCGGGGAGTCACCCCTCCACTTT.

Comment on this clone: The sample contains more than one DNA sequence encoding this CDR3. V and J are TRBV5-1 and TRBJ2-5, with D possibly being TRBD2 (6 bases). The germline V and J ends were trimmed by 0 bases and 5 bases, with 14 bases remaining between them. From germline, CDR1 is SGHRS and CDR2 YFSETQ. The CDR3 is 15 residues long. DNA for the CDR3: TGCGCCAGCAGCTTGGTCGCCGGGAGCGGGGAGACCCAGTACTTC. Its translation is CASSLVAGSGETQYF.

The chain links TRBV9 to TRBJ2-7; perhaps TRBD2 as D (6 bases). Germline CDR1 is SGDLS and CDR2 is YYNGEE. The CDR3 contains 14 residues. Between the trimmed V and J ends, which lost 3 bases and 3 bases, there was a span of 13 bases. CDR3 sequence: CASSEGLKGYEQYF. The CDR3 bases are TGTGCCAGCAGCGAGGGACTCAAGGGCTACGAGCAGTACTTC. The variable domain in full, with the rest retrieved from reference TRBV9 and TRBJ2-7, is DSGVTQTPKHLITATGQRVTLRCSPRSGDLSVYWYQQSLDQGLQFLIQYYNGEERAKGNILERFSAQQFPDLHSELNLSSLELGDSALYFCASSEGLKGYEQYFGPGTRLTVT.

The rearrangement links TRBV28 to TRBJ1-2; D is possibly TRBD1 (5 bases). The CDR3 loop spans 14 amino acids. The germline V gene encodes CDR1 MDHEN and CDR2 SYDVKM. V was shortened by 6 bases and J by 3 bases, with 14 bases between the two germline ends. DNA of the CDR3: TGTGCCAGCAGCCCGGCAGGGTACTACTATGGCTACACCTTC. Its protein is CASSPAGYYYGYTF.

This clone is a singleton in its sample. The chain uses TRBV7-2 and TRBJ2-1; 10 nucleotides match TRBD2. V trimming: 1 base; J trimming: 5 bases; junction bases outside the gene matches: 2. The CDR3 totals 15 residues. The germline gives CDR1 SGHTA, CDR2 FQGNSA. The CDR3 protein is CASSLGTSGHNEQFF. The CDR3 DNA reads as TGTGCCAGCAGCTTAGGGACTAGCGGTCACAATGAGCAGTTCTTC.

The genes are TRBV5-6 and TRBJ1-2; D gene unclear. Germline lookup yields CDR1 SGHDT and CDR2 YYEEEE. CDR3 length: 11 amino acids. V was trimmed by 4 bases and J by 8 bases, leaving 9 bases between them. In DNA, the CDR3 is TGTGCCAGCAGCATTGACACGGGCTACACCTTC. Amino acids: CASSIDTGYTF.

The rearrangement links TRBV9 to TRBJ1-4; unclear D gene. The CDR3 length is 14 residues. Germline V gene lookup returns CDR1 SGDLS and CDR2 YYNGEE. The germline V and J ends were trimmed by 0 bases and 8 bases, with 11 bases remaining between them. In DNA, the CDR3 is TGTGCCAGCAGCGTAGGCCCTAGGGAAGAAAAACTGTTTTTT. It specifies CASSVGPREEKLFF.

The CDR3 protein is CASSPAAAGGDYGYTF. The CDR3 DNA follows: TGTGCCAGCTCACCAGCGGCGGCGGGAGGTGACTATGGCTACACCTTC. V and J are TRBV18 and TRBJ1-2; D remains ambiguous. Between the trimmed V and J ends, which lost 2 bases and 3 bases, there was a span of 16 bases. This CDR3 is 16 amino acids long. CDR1 is KGHSH and CDR2 is LQKENI in the germline V gene.

The gene calls are TRBV7-8 and TRBJ2-2; the D is unclear. The CDR3 sequence is 16 residues long. Looked up from germline, CDR1 is SGHVS and CDR2 is FQNEAQ. V lost 2 bases and J lost 0, with 10 bases in between. This CDR3 is CASSLSRLANTGELFF. The DNA for the CDR3 is TGTGCCAGCAGCTTATCGCGGCTAGCGAACACCGGGGAGCTGTTTTTT.

The chain recombines TRBV28 with TRBJ1-2, with D unresolved. Germline CDR1 reads MDHEN; CDR2 reads SYDVKM. The CDR3 is 15 amino acids. V lost 3 bases and J 0 bases, leaving 11 bases between the germline ends. The CDR3 DNA follows: TGTGCCAGCAGTTTCCCGGAGCCAGCTAACTATGGCTACACCTTC. It translates to CASSFPEPANYGYTF.

The chain couples TRBV27 to TRBJ1-1, with TRBD1 as a possible D gene (5 bases). This CDR3 region has 15 residues. Trimming took off 4 bases at V and 1 base at J, with 13 bases between the two ends. Germline CDR1 is MNHEY and CDR2 is SMNVEV (reference sequence). The DNA of the CDR3 is TGTGCCAGCAGTTCCGACCTGGGGCGGAACACTGAAGCTTTCTTT. Its protein product is CASSSDLGRNTEAFF.

With respect to this clone: Other DNA sequences in this sample translate to the same CDR3. The chain uses TRBV5-4 and TRBJ2-7; D is possibly TRBD2 (5 bases). The CDR3 covers 15 residues. Germline CDR1 and CDR2: SGHNT and YYREEE (reference sequence). V was cut by 0 bases and J by 0 bases, with 10 bases left in between. CDR3 region: CASSLGVGSSYEQYF. The CDR3 bases are TGTGCCAGCAGCTTGGGGGTAGGGAGCTCCTACGAGCAGTACTTC.

This chain joins TRBV7-8 and TRBJ2-7, with 15 bases aligning to TRBD2. With V trimmed by 5 bases and J by 0 bases, 11 bases remained unmatched. The CDR3 length is 19 residues. Germline V lookup: CDR1 SGHVS, CDR2 FQNEAQ. The CDR3, as DNA: TGTGCCAGCAGCCAGCGGACTAGCGGGAGGGGAAGGTTCTCCTACGAGCAGTACTTC. Amino acid sequence: CASSQRTSGRGRFSYEQYF.